Shown below are 14 T cell receptor beta chains from a single sample sequenced in a study of T cells in Graves' hyperthyroidism and ophthalmopathy. It was RNA transcripts that yielded the amplified TCR beta CDR3 regions. First-round RT-PCR with HTBI primers amplified the TCR CDR3 region. Using its own MiXCR run on the multiplex PCR reads, TCRdb lists one record per CDR3 protein. The sample includes about 640,000 distinct CDR3 sequences, less than 25% of them seen just once. Sequencing was performed on blood. These receptors came from a young man with Graves' ophthalmopathy.

Details on this clonotype: This may stem from a read error, because a much larger clone lies one nucleotide away. The CDR3: CASSLGGEAGTQYF. The CDR3 coding sequence is TGTGCCAGCAGTTTAGGTGGGGAGGCAGGTACGCAGTATTTT. The chain is built from TRBV28 and TRBJ2-3; D is possibly TRBD2 (6 bases). Per germline, CDR1 MDHEN and CDR2 SYDVKM. V was trimmed by 2 bases and J by 8 bases, leaving 14 bases between them. The CDR3 has 14 amino acids.

This clonotype has ten or more counts. This chain uses TRBV3-1 with TRBJ2-3; 12 positions match TRBD2. The CDR3 covers 16 residues. Germline CDR1 is LGHDT and CDR2 is YNNKEL (reference sequence). The ends lost 4 bases at V and 3 bases at J; junction bases unmatched: 5. As DNA, the CDR3 is TGTGCCAGCAGCCTTTCTAGCGGGAGGGCAACAGATACGCAGTATTTT. This gives the protein CASSLSSGRATDTQYF.

The chain recombines TRBV5-8 with TRBJ2-5; D could derive from TRBD1 or TRBD2 (5 bases each). CDR3 length: 15 amino acids. V was trimmed by 1 base and J by 2 bases, leaving 12 bases between them. Germline V gene lookup returns CDR1 SGHTS and CDR2 YDEGEE. The CDR3 is CASSLKGSSQETQYF. CDR3 nucleotides: TGTGCCAGCAGCTTGAAGGGGAGTTCACAAGAGACCCAGTACTTC.

In DNA, the CDR3 is TGTGCCAGCAGCTTAACGCAACAGGGCTGGTCCTTCTACGAGCAGTACTTC. Translation: CASSLTQQGWSFYEQYF. The chain uses TRBV7-9 and TRBJ2-7; possibly TRBD1 for D (6 bases). CDR1 and CDR2 from the germline V gene are SEHNR and FQNEAQ (reference sequence). CDR3 length: 17 residues. Between the trimmed V and J ends, which lost 2 bases and 3 bases, there was a span of 20 bases. Using reference TRBV7-9 and TRBJ2-7 for the parts outside the CDR3, the full variable domain is DTGVSQNPRHKITKRGQNVTFRCDPISEHNRLYWYRQTLGQGPEFLTYFQNEAQLEKSRLLSDRFSAERPKGSFSTLEIQRTEQGDSAMYLCASSLTQQGWSFYEQYFGPGTRLTVT.

Only one count was recorded for this clonotype. The germline gene is not matched at one end of the junction; a read error may be the cause. The chain links TRBV2 to TRBJ2-3, with D perhaps assigned TRBD1 or TRBD2 (5 bases each). Germline V lookup: CDR1 SNHLY, CDR2 FYNNEI. The length of the CDR3 is 13 residues. The CDR3 sequence is CTERVRGTDAQYF. The CDR3 region has the DNA TGTACAGAAAGAGTGAGGGGAACAGATGCGCAGTATTTT. Filled out from reference TRBV2 and TRBJ2-3, the complete variable domain reads EPEVTQTPSHQVTQMGQEVILRCVPISNHLYFYWYRQILGQKVEFLVSFYNNEISEKSEIFDDQFSVERPDGSNFTLKIRSTKLEDSAMYFCTERVRGTDAQYFGPGTRLTVL.

The chain carries TRBV11-2 and TRBJ1-1; a weak D match, TRBD1 (5 bases). CDR1 and CDR2 (germline): SGHAT, FQNNGV. This CDR3 spans 16 amino acids. The V end lost 5 bases, the J end lost 2 bases, and 18 bases lay between the germline ends. DNA of the CDR3: TGTGCCAGCAGCCCCTATCCACCCAGGGACAACACTGAAGCTTTCTTT. Translated: CASSPYPPRDNTEAFF.

This clonotype appeared many times. The chain uses TRBV9 and TRBJ1-5, with a weak D call TRBD1 (5 bases). Germline V gene lookup returns CDR1 SGDLS and CDR2 YYNGEE. V lost 0 bases to trimming and J lost 4 bases, with 8 bases between them. The CDR3 has 14 residues. CDR3 DNA: TGTGCCAGCAGCGTAGCCGGGGGAAATCAGCCCCAGCATTTT. This encodes CASSVAGGNQPQHF.

This clonotype showed up just a few times. CDR3: CASSLDLVYGYTF. The CDR3 bases are TGTGCCAGCAGTTTAGACTTGGTCTATGGCTACACCTTC. The chain combines TRBV6-1 with TRBJ1-2; D is unclear. The CDR3 consists of 13 residues. Germline assignment: CDR1 MNHNS and CDR2 SASEGT. Trimming cost V 5 bases and J 4 bases, with 11 bases left between them.

The chain recombines TRBV10-2 with TRBJ2-7; 9 nucleotides match TRBD2. After removal of 8 bases from V and 3 bases from J, the junction contained 5 bases not matched to a gene. CDR1 and CDR2 from the germline V gene are WSHSY and SAAADI. The CDR3 sequence is 13 residues long. CDR3 coding DNA: TGCGCCAGCGGGACTAGCTCAAACTACGAGCAGTACTTC. Residues: CASGTSSNYEQYF.

The sample holds a few counts of this clonotype. The gene calls are TRBV3-2 and TRBJ1-2; the tabulated D call, TRBD1, remains unverified against the DNA. TRBV3-2 has pseudogene status. This CDR3 is built from 16 residues. The chain's CDR3 is CASSQEQGAFNYGYTF. The CDR3 nucleotides read TGTGCCAGCAGCCAGGAACAGGGGGCTTTTAACTATGGCTACACCTTC.

This clonotype was detected many times. The CDR3, as DNA: TGTGCCAGCAGCTTAGGTCCCGGGACAGGGTCCTACGAGCAGTACTTC. This gives the protein CASSLGPGTGSYEQYF. This chain uses TRBV11-2 with TRBJ2-7; TRBD1 agrees at 9 bases. CDR1 and CDR2 from the germline V gene are SGHAT and FQNNGV. Unmatched junction bases numbered 5, after V lost 1 base and J lost 1 base. This CDR3 comprises 16 residues.

The chain joins TRBV20-1 to TRBJ2-1; maybe TRBD2 (6 bases). Germline V gene lookup returns CDR1 DFQATT and CDR2 SNEGSKA (reference sequence). The CDR3 loop spans 16 amino acids. Between the trimmed V and J ends, which lost 4 bases and 0 bases, there was a span of 16 bases. CDR3 residues: CSAISSGRHSYNEQFF. CDR3 DNA: TGCAGTGCTATTTCTTCCGGGAGACACTCCTACAATGAGCAGTTCTTC.

This clonotype has more than one count but fewer than ten. V usage is TRBV6-2 or TRBV6-3 and J usage is TRBJ2-5, with 16 bases fitting TRBD2. V gave up 5 bases and J gave up 5 bases; unmatched junction bases: 11. The CDR3 contains 18 residues. The germline CDR1 and CDR2 sequences are MNHEY and SVGEGT. CDR3 bases: TGTGCCAGCAGTCCCGGGACTAGCGGGAGGGCGTACGTGGAGACCCAGTACTTC. Protein product: CASSPGTSGRAYVETQYF.

V gene TRBV9 combines with J gene TRBJ2-5; either TRBD1 or TRBD2 may fit D (5 bases each). CDR1 and CDR2 from the germline V gene are SGDLS and YYNGEE. The CDR3 spans 16 residues. The V gene lost 2 bases and the J gene lost 7 bases, with 21 bases spanning the gap. The CDR3 here is CASSVDPLGDRSTQYF. DNA of the CDR3: TGTGCCAGCAGCGTCGACCCCCTGGGGGACCGGTCGACCCAGTACTTC.